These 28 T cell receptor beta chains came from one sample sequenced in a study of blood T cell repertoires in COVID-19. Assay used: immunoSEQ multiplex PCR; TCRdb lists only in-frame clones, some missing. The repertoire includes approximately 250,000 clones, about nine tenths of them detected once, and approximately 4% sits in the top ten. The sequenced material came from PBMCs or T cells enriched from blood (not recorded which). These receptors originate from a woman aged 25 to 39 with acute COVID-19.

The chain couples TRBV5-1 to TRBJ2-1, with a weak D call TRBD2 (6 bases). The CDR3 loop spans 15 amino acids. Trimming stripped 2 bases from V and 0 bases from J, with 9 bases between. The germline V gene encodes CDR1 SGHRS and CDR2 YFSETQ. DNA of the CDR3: TGCGCCAGCAGCTTTGGCGGGGACTCCTACAATGAGCAGTTCTTC. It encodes CASSFGGDSYNEQFF.

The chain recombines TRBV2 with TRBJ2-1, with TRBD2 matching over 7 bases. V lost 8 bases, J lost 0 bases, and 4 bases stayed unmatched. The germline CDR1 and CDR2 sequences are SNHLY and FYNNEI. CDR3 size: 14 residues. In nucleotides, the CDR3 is TGTGCCAGCTGCGGGAGTAGCTCCTACAATGAGCAGTTCTTC. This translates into CASCGSSSYNEQFF.

CDR3 amino acids: CASSPVQEYQETQYF. The CDR3 DNA is TGTGCCAGCAGCCCCGTCCAGGAATACCAAGAGACCCAGTACTTC. This chain joins TRBV21-1 and TRBJ2-5; the table's D call, TRBD1, was not checked against the DNA. TRBV21-1 is a documented pseudogene. The CDR3 covers 15 residues.

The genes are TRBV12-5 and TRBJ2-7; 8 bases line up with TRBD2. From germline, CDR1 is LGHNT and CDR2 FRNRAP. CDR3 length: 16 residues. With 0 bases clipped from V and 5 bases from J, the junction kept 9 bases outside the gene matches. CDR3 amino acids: CASGLVVGGRYHEQYF. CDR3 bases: TGTGCTAGTGGTTTGGTAGTCGGCGGGAGGTATCACGAGCAGTACTTC.

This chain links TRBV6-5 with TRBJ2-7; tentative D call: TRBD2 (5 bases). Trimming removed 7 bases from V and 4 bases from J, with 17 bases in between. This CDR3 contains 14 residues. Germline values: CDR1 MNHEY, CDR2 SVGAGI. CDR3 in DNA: TGTGCCAGCAAAGGGCAGCGGAACCAGTACGAGCAGTACTTC. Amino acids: CASKGQRNQYEQYF.

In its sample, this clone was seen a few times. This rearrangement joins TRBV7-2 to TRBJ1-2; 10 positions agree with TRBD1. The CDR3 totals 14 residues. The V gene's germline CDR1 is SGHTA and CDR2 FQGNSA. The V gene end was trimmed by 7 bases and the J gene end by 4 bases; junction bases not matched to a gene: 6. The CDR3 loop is CASTQTGGFYGYTF. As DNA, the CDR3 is TGTGCCAGCACCCAGACAGGGGGCTTCTATGGCTACACCTTC.

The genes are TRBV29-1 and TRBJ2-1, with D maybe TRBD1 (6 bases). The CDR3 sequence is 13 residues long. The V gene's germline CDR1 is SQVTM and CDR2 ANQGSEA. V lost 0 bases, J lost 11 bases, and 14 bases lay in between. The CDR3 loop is CSVEDQGGGKQFF. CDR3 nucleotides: TGCAGCGTTGAAGACCAAGGGGGTGGTAAGCAGTTCTTC.

CDR3 sequence (DNA): TGTGCCAGCAGTGAGGGAGGGAACACTGAAGCTTTCTTT. Translation: CASSEGGNTEAFF. The V gene is TRBV6-1, the J gene TRBJ1-1; D not resolved. The CDR3 consists of 13 residues. Germline assignment: CDR1 MNHNS and CDR2 SASEGT. V lost 3 bases and J lost 1, with 6 bases in between.

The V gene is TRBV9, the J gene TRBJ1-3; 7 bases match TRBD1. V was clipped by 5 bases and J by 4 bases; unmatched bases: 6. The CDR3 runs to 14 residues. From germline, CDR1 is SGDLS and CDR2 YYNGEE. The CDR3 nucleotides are TGTGCCAGCAGTAAAGAGGGACAGGGAAACACCATATATTTT. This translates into CASSKEGQGNTIYF.

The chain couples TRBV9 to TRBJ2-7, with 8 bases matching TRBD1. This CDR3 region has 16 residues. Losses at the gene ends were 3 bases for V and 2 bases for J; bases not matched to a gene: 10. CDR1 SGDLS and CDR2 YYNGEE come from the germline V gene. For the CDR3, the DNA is TGTGCCAGCAGCGCCGATACCGGGACAGGAACCTACGAGCAGTACTTC. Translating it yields CASSADTGTGTYEQYF.

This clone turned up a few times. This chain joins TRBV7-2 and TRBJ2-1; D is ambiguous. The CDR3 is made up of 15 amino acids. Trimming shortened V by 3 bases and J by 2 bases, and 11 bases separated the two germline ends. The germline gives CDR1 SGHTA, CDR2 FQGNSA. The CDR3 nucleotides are TGTGCCAGCAGCTTTAGAGTACCTACCTACAATGAGCAGTTCTTC. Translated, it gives CASSFRVPTYNEQFF.

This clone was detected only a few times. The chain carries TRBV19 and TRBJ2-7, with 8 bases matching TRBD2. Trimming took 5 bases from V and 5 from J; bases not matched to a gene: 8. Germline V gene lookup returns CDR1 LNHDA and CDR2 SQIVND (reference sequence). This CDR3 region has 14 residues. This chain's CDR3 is CASSSISGTDEQYF. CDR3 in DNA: TGTGCCAGTAGTTCGATTAGCGGGACGGACGAGCAGTACTTC.

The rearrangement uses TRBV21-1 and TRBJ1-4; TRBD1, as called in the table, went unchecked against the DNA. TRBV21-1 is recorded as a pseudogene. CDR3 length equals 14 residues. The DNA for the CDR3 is TGTGCCAGCAGCGGGACATCCGGCAGGGGGAAACTGTTTTTT. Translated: CASSGTSGRGKLFF.

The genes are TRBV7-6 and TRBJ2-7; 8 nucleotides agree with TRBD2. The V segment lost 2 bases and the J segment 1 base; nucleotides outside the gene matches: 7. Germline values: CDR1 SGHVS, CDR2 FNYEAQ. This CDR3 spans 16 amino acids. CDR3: CASSLSGSGISYEQYF. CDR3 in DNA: TGTGCCAGCAGCTTATCAGGTAGCGGGATTTCCTACGAGCAGTACTTC.

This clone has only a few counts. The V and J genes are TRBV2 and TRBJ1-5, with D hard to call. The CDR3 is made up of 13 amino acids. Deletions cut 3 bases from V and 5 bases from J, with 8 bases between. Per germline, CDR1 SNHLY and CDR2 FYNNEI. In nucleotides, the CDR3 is TGTGCCAGCAGTGAGGGGAGCCATCAGCCCCAGCATTTT. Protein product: CASSEGSHQPQHF.

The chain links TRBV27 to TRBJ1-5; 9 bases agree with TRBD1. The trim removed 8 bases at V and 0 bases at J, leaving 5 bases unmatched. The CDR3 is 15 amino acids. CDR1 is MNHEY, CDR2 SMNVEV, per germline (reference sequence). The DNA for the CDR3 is TGTGCCAGCGGACAGGGGTCGGATAGCAATCAGCCCCAGCATTTT. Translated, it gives CASGQGSDSNQPQHF.

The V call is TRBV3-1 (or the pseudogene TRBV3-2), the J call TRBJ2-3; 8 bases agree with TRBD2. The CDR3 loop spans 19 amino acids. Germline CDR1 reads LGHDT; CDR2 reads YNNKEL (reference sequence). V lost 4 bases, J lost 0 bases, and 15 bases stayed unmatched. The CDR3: CASSRMQGSASGSTDTQYF. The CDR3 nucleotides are TGTGCCAGCAGCCGGATGCAGGGTTCGGCTAGCGGGAGCACAGATACGCAGTATTTT.

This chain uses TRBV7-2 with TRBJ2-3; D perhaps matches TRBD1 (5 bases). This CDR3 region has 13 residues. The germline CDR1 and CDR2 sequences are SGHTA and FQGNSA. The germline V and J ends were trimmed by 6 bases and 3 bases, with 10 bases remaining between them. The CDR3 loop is CASRRTGTDTQYF. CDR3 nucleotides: TGTGCCAGCAGACGTACAGGTACAGATACGCAGTATTTT.

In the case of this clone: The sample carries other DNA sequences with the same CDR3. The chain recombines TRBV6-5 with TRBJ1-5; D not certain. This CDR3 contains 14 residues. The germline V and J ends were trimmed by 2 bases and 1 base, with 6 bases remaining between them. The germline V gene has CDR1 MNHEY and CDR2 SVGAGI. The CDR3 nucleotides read TGTGCCAGCAGTTACAGTGCGAGCAATCAGCCCCAGCATTTT. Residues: CASSYSASNQPQHF.

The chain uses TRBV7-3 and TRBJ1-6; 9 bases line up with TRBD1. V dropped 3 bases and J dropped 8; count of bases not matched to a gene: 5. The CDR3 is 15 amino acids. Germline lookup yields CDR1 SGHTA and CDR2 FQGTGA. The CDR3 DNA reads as TGTGCCAGCAGCTTGGTTACAGGGGGCGATTCACCCCTCCACTTT. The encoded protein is CASSLVTGGDSPLHF.

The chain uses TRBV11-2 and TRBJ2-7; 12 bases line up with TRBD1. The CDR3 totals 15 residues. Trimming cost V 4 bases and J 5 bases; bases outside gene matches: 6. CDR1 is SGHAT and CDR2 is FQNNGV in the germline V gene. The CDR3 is CASSSWDRGPNEQYF. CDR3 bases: TGTGCCAGCAGCTCCTGGGACAGGGGGCCTAACGAGCAGTACTTC.

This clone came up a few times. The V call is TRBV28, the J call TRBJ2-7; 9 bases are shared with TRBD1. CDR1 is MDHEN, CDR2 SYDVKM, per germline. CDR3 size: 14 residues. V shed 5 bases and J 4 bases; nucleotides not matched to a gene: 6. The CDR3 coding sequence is TGTGCCAGCAGTGCGGGGACAGGGTCTTACGAGCAGTACTTC. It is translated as CASSAGTGSYEQYF. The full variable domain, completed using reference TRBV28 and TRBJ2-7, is DVKVTQSSRYLVKRTGEKVFLECVQDMDHENMFWYRQDPGLGLRLIYFSYDVKMKEKGDIPEGYSVSREKKERFSLILESASTNQTSMYLCASSAGTGSYEQYFGPGTRLTVT.

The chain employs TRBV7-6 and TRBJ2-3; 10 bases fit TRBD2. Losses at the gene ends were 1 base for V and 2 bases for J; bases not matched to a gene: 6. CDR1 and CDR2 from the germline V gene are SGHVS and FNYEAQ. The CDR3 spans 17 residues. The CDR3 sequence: CASSLDSAGGFTDTQYF. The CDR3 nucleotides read TGTGCCAGCAGCTTAGATTCAGCGGGAGGGTTCACAGATACGCAGTATTTT.

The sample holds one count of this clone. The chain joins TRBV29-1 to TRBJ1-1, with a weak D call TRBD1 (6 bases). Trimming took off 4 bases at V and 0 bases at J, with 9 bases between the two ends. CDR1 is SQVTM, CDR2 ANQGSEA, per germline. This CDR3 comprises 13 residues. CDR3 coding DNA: TGCAGCGTTGTCGGACAGATGAACACTGAAGCTTTCTTT. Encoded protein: CSVVGQMNTEAFF. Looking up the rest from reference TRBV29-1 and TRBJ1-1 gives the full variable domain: SAVISQKPSRDICQRGTSLTIQCQVDSQVTMMFWYRQQPGQSLTLIATANQGSEATYESGFVIDKFPISRPNLTFSTLTVSNMSPEDSSIYLCSVVGQMNTEAFFGQGTRLTVV.

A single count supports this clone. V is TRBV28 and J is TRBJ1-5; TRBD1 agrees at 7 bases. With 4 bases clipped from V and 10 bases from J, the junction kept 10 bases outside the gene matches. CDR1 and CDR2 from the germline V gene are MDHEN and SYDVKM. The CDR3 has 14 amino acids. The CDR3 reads CASSSRTGPAPQHF. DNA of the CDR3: TGTGCCAGCAGTTCCCGGACAGGCCCAGCCCCCCAGCATTTT.

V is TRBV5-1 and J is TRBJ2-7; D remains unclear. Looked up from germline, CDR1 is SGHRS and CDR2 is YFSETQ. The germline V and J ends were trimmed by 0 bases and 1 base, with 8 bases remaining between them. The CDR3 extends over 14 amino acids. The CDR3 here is CASSLEQPSYEQYF. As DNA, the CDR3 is TGCGCCAGCAGCTTGGAACAGCCTTCCTACGAGCAGTACTTC.

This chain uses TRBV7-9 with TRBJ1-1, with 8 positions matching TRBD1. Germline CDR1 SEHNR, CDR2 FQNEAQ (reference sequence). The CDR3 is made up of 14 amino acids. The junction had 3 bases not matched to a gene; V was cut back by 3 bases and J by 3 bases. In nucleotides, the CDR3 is TGTGCCAGCAGCTTGACAGGGGCTTACACTGAAGCTTTCTTT. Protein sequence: CASSLTGAYTEAFF. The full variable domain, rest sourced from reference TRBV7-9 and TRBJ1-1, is DTGVSQNPRHKITKRGQNVTFRCDPISEHNRLYWYRQTLGQGPEFLTYFQNEAQLEKSRLLSDRFSAERPKGSFSTLEIQRTEQGDSAMYLCASSLTGAYTEAFFGQGTRLTVV.

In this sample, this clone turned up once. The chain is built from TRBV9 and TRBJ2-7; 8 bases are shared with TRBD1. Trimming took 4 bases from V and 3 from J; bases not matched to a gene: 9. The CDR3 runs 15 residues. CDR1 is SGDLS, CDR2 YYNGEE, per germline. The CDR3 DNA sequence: TGTGCCAGCAGCTTGACAGGACAGGGTTTCTACGAGCAGTACTTC. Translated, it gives CASSLTGQGFYEQYF.